This T cell receptor beta chain was observed in a study of regulatory T cells in long-lasting Graves disease. The time point here: newly diagnosed GD, antithyroid drugs for less than 3 months. PBMCs provided the RNA from which the TCR library was made. The CDR3 covers 16 residues. Germline V gene lookup returns CDR1 MDHEN and CDR2 SYDVKM. With 5 bases clipped from V and 8 bases from J, the junction kept 14 bases outside the gene matches. Study-wide results and limits: Persistent disease was characterized by preferential usage of TRBV28, TRBJ1-2 and TRBJ2-5.

Relying on iRepertoire HTBI primers and Arm-PCR of CDR3 regions, the team built TCR beta libraries. TCRdb re-derived calls from the multiplex PCR reads in MiXCR, one entry per CDR3 protein. The sample contains about 210,000 distinct CDR3 sequences, around a fifth of which appear only once. Many counts were recorded for this clonotype. Antigen unknown. The same data also went into a second study, on T cells in Graves' hyperthyroidism and ophthalmopathy.

The receptor's source is a woman aged 30 to 39 with Graves disease. The chain employs TRBV28 and TRBJ2-1, with TRBD2 matching 8 bases. Sequencing used peripheral blood mononuclear cells (PBMCs), obtained at new diagnosis, from a patient treated with antithyroid drugs. CDR3 in DNA: TGTGCCAGCAGTAAATCCGGACTAGCAGGGATCGATGAGCAGTTCTTC. This encodes CASSKSGLAGIDEQFF.